These 5 T cell receptor beta chains came from one sample sequenced in a study of CD8+ T cells in alopecia areata. Researchers took lesional scalp punch biopsies and peripheral blood from people who were alopecia areata patients. It was cDNA, reverse transcribed from extracted RNA, that served as the sequencing template. Assay used: immunoSEQ multiplex PCR; TCRdb lists only in-frame clones, some missing. The sample records over 7,000 clones, about 65% being singletons. The sequencing used skin, collected at week 0. The receptors shown here come from a human donor with alopecia areata.

The V and J genes are TRBV13 and TRBJ2-5, with TRBD2 identical over 9 bases. The CDR3 is 15 amino acids. Trimming removed 5 bases from V and 1 base from J; junction bases left unmatched: 5. Per the germline V gene, CDR1 is PRHDT and CDR2 is FYEKMQ (reference sequence). CDR3 in amino acids: CASSPGTSSQETQYF. CDR3 bases: TGTGCCAGCAGCCCCGGGACTAGCAGCCAAGAGACCCAGTACTTC.

The chain couples TRBV7-9 to TRBJ2-5; 10 positions agree with TRBD2. The CDR3 runs to 19 residues. CDR1 and CDR2 from the germline V gene are SEHNR and FQNEAQ (reference sequence). J lost 2 bases, V lost 4 bases, and 16 bases had no gene match. The CDR3: CASSSPRLAGDPTQETQYF. CDR3 DNA sequence: TGTGCCAGCAGCTCCCCCCGGCTAGCGGGGGATCCTACTCAAGAGACCCAGTACTTC.

The chain employs TRBV2 and TRBJ1-1; D not resolved. This CDR3 contains 13 residues. Germline V gene lookup returns CDR1 SNHLY and CDR2 FYNNEI. The V and J ends lost 2 bases and 1 base respectively, with 5 bases between them. CDR3 bases: TGTGCCAGCAGTGAACTGGAGAACACTGAAGCTTTCTTT. Translated: CASSELENTEAFF.

This clone was seen a handful of times. The chain joins TRBV5-1 to TRBJ2-1; the D is unclear. Trimming shortened V by 5 bases and J by 4 bases, and 7 bases separated the two germline ends. From germline, CDR1 is SGHRS and CDR2 YFSETQ. The CDR3 loop spans 12 amino acids. The CDR3 sequence: CASSFQYNEQFF. Written as DNA, the CDR3 is TGCGCCAGCAGTTTTCAGTACAATGAGCAGTTCTTC.

The V and J genes are TRBV13 and TRBJ1-5; 8 bases match TRBD1. CDR1 and CDR2 (germline): PRHDT, FYEKMQ (reference sequence). V shed 3 bases, J shed 4 bases, and the junction held 5 bases outside the gene matches. The CDR3 has 15 residues. CDR3 loop: CASSFDRGRNQPQHF. CDR3 DNA sequence: TGTGCCAGCAGCTTTGACAGGGGTAGGAATCAGCCCCAGCATTTT.